The clone carrying this T cell receptor (beta chain) was counted only a few times. The antigen is undetermined. J gave up 9 bases and V 5 bases, and 12 bases lay outside the gene matches. From germline, CDR1 is SEHNR and CDR2 FQNEAQ (reference sequence). The CDR3 is 16 amino acids. This entry belongs to a study of CD8 T cells in ankylosing spondylitis. General study results and limits: The authors reported significant enrichment of disease-linked clones in matched ankylosing spondylitis synovial fluid.

MiXCR, applied by TCRdb to the 5' RACE reads, yields one record per CDR3 protein. The sample has about 150,000 distinct CDR3 sequences; under 45% are singletons. This chain uses TRBV7-9 with TRBJ1-6; 8 bases align to TRBD1. This receptor was taken from a male donor with ankylosing spondylitis. The sample taken for sequencing was synovial fluid, either unsorted or a sorted T cell fraction (not recorded which). CDR3 sequence (DNA): TGTGCCAGCAGCCTATTAGGACAGGGTTCGGTTTCACCCCTCCACTTT. Translating it yields CASSLLGQGSVSPLHF.